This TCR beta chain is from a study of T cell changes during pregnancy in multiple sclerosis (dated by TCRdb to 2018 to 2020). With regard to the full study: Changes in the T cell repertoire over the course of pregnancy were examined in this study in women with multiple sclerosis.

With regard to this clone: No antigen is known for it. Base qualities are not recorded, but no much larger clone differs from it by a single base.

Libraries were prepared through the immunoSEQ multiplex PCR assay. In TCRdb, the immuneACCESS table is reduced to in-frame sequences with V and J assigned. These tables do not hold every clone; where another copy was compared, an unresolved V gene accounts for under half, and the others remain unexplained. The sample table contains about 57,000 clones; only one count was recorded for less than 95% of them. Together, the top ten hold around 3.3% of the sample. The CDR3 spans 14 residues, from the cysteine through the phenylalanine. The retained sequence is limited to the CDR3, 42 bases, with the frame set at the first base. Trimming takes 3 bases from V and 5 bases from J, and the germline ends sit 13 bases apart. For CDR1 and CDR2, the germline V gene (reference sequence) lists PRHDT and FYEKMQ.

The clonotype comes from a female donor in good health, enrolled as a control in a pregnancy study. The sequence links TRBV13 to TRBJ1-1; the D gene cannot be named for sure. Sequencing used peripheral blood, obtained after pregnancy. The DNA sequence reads TGTGCCAGCAGCTTCGAGGCGGGTGCAACTGAAGCTTTCTTT. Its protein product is CASSFEAGATEAFF.